One sample yielded the 23 T cell receptor beta chains listed below, sequenced in a study of PD-L1 blockade in urothelial cancer. The table came from immunoSEQ multiplex PCR; TCRdb's copy has only in-frame clones and leaves some out. The sample contains tens of thousands of clones, 82% of which appear only once. Sequenced here: PBMCs, sampled around atezolizumab (anti-PD-L1) treatment. The source of these receptors is an older man with urothelial cancer.

The V and J genes are TRBV5-1 and TRBJ2-7; 9 bases agree with TRBD1. The CDR3 totals 14 residues. Trimming removed 4 bases from V and 3 bases from J; junction bases left unmatched: 5. CDR1 SGHRS and CDR2 YFSETQ come from the germline V gene. The CDR3 spells CASSPDRGSYEQYF. The CDR3 region has the DNA TGCGCCAGCAGCCCGGACAGGGGCAGCTACGAGCAGTACTTC.

This chain uses TRBV5-4 with TRBJ1-1; 11 nucleotides agree with TRBD1. This CDR3 spans 16 amino acids. The V segment lost 2 bases and the J segment 5 bases; nucleotides outside the gene matches: 8. Germline lookup yields CDR1 SGHNT and CDR2 YYREEE (reference sequence). CDR3 sequence (DNA): TGTGCCAGCAGCTTCCCTGGACAGGGGGCTAGGACTGAAGCTTTCTTT. Its protein is CASSFPGQGARTEAFF.

This clone has a single count. V is TRBV10-3 and J is TRBJ2-7; 7 nucleotides match TRBD2. The germline V gene has CDR1 ENHRY and CDR2 SYGVKD. The trim removed 10 bases at V and 5 bases at J, leaving 17 bases unmatched. This CDR3 has 15 residues. CDR3 amino acids: CATEKDPAGYNEQYF. DNA for the CDR3: TGTGCCACCGAAAAAGATCCAGCGGGATATAACGAGCAGTACTTC.

The rearrangement joins TRBV4-1 to TRBJ1-2; TRBD1 matches at 11 bases. The CDR3 contains 16 residues. V lost 3 bases to trimming and J lost 2 bases; unmatched junction nucleotides: 5. In germline, CDR1 is MGHRA, CDR2 YSYEKL. CDR3 protein: CASSHPGTGGNYGYTF. CDR3 bases: TGCGCCAGCAGCCATCCTGGGACAGGGGGGAACTATGGCTACACCTTC.

Concerning this clone itself: At one boundary the junction diverges from the germline segment, which might be a read error. V gene TRBV16 combines with J gene TRBJ1-2; D remains ambiguous. Germline-derived CDR1 and CDR2 are KGHSY and FQNENV. The CDR3 contains 13 residues. CDR3: CASSQSEEGLSLF. The CDR3 DNA follows: TGTGCCAGCAGCCAATCGGAAGAAGGACTGAGCCTCTTC.

The table lists this clone with a few counts. Because it lacks the conserved phenylalanine or tryptophan at the end, this CDR3 is likely a read error. No DNA is shown, since the ends of the CDR3 on it are uncertain; the CDR3 is the one TCRdb lists. This rearrangement joins TRBV6-4 to TRBJ2-7; the listed D gene, TRBD2, was not tested against the DNA. CDR1 and CDR2 from the germline V gene are MRHNA and SNTAGT. The CDR3 is 8 amino acids long, termini counted. CDR3 sequence reads: CASRLAGI.

V is TRBV10-3 and J is TRBJ2-5, with 8 bases lining up with TRBD2. Germline CDR1 reads ENHRY; CDR2 reads SYGVKD. The junction had 8 bases not matched to a gene; V was cut back by 6 bases and J by 2 bases. CDR3 length equals 15 residues. This CDR3 is CAISSGGATQETQYF. CDR3 bases: TGTGCCATCAGCAGCGGGGGAGCCACTCAAGAGACCCAGTACTTC.

The chain employs TRBV5-1 and TRBJ1-1, with D unclear. The V and J ends lost 3 bases and 4 bases respectively, with 13 bases between them. Germline CDR1 is SGHRS and CDR2 is YFSETQ. The CDR3 has 14 amino acids. The CDR3 spells CASSSPPPSTEAFF. CDR3 coding DNA: TGCGCCAGCAGCTCCCCCCCACCGAGCACTGAAGCTTTCTTT.

The chain joins TRBV7-2 to TRBJ2-1, with 7 bases lining up with TRBD1. The CDR3 consists of 15 residues. The V gene end was trimmed by 4 bases and the J gene end by 2 bases; junction bases not matched to a gene: 5. CDR1 is SGHTA, CDR2 FQGNSA, per germline. CDR3 sequence (DNA): TGTGCCAGCAGCTACCGGGACAGTACCTACAATGAGCAGTTCTTC. Residues: CASSYRDSTYNEQFF.

The rearrangement uses TRBV2 and TRBJ1-5, with D possibly TRBD1 on 5 matching bases. Trimming left V 7 bases short and J 5 bases short, with 18 bases between. The CDR3 contains 15 residues. Germline lookup yields CDR1 SNHLY and CDR2 FYNNEI. CDR3 region: CASKLEARGHQPQHF. In DNA form, the CDR3 reads TGTGCCAGCAAGCTAGAGGCAAGGGGCCATCAGCCCCAGCATTTT. Supplemented by reference TRBV2 and TRBJ1-5, the full variable domain reads EPEVTQTPSHQVTQMGQEVILRCVPISNHLYFYWYRQILGQKVEFLVSFYNNEISEKSEIFDDQFSVERPDGSNFTLKIRSTKLEDSAMYFCASKLEARGHQPQHFGDGTRLSIL.

This chain uses TRBV6-5 with TRBJ2-2, with a possible D match to TRBD2 (6 bases). In germline, CDR1 is MNHEY, CDR2 SVGAGI. Between the trimmed V and J ends, which lost 10 bases and 6 bases, there was a span of 9 bases. This CDR3 is built from 11 residues. CDR3 sequence: CATAGPGELFF. For the CDR3, the DNA is TGTGCCACCGCGGGACCCGGGGAGCTGTTTTTT.

DNA of the CDR3: TGTGCCAGCAGTTATGATCGAACGGGATACTACGAGCAGTACTTC. It yields the protein CASSYDRTGYYEQYF. The chain combines TRBV6-5 with TRBJ2-7; TRBD2 might be the D (5 bases). The CDR3 is 15 amino acids. Trimming left V 3 bases short and J 3 bases short, with 15 bases between. From germline, CDR1 is MNHEY and CDR2 SVGAGI.

The rearrangement links TRBV27 to TRBJ2-3; TRBD1 matches 9 bases. This CDR3 comprises 16 residues. In germline, CDR1 is MNHEY, CDR2 SMNVEV (reference sequence). V lost 5 bases and J lost 3; bases outside the gene matches: 9. CDR3 nucleotides: TGTGCCAGCAGTACCCCCTACAGGGGGCAAACAGATACGCAGTATTTT. Translation: CASSTPYRGQTDTQYF.

V usage is TRBV11-1 and J usage is TRBJ1-2, with TRBD1 identical over 7 bases. Germline lookup yields CDR1 SGHAT and CDR2 FQDESV (reference sequence). The CDR3 has 14 amino acids. V lost 3 bases, J lost 6 bases, and 7 bases stayed unmatched. CDR3 nucleotide sequence: TGTGCCAGCAGCTTTTCAACCGACAGGGATGGCTACACCTTC. Amino acid sequence: CASSFSTDRDGYTF.

This rearrangement joins TRBV19 to TRBJ2-1; 7 bases fit TRBD2. The germline gives CDR1 LNHDA, CDR2 SQIVND (reference sequence). Trimming cost V 6 bases and J 5 bases; bases outside gene matches: 4. The CDR3 has 13 residues. The CDR3 region has the DNA TGTGCCAGTAGAAGGCGGGAGAACAATGAGCAGTTCTTC. It is translated as CASRRRENNEQFF.

This chain links TRBV5-1 with TRBJ2-5; 8 nucleotides align to TRBD2. CDR1 is SGHRS and CDR2 is YFSETQ in the germline V gene. The CDR3 runs 16 residues. V was pared by 0 bases and J by 4 bases, with 8 bases of the junction left unmatched. CDR3 residues: CASSLDSGTEGETQYF. DNA of the CDR3: TGCGCCAGCAGCTTGGATAGCGGGACGGAGGGAGAGACCCAGTACTTC.

V gene TRBV10-1 combines with J gene TRBJ2-3, with 8 bases fitting TRBD2. The CDR3 runs 16 residues. Trimming cost V 0 bases and J 1 base; bases outside gene matches: 3. From germline, CDR1 is WNHNN and CDR2 SYGVQD (reference sequence). The CDR3: CASSESAAGGTDTQYF. CDR3 DNA sequence: TGCGCCAGCAGTGAGTCTGCAGCGGGGGGCACAGATACGCAGTATTTT.

The rearrangement joins TRBV18 to TRBJ1-2; 7 bases map to TRBD1. V lost 1 base and J lost 1; bases outside the gene matches: 9. The CDR3 spans 17 residues. CDR1 and CDR2 (germline): KGHSH, LQKENI. CDR3 region: CASSPRVGQDHNYGYTF. The CDR3 coding sequence is TGTGCCAGCTCACCACGGGTCGGACAGGACCATAACTATGGCTACACCTTC. Looking up the rest from reference TRBV18 and TRBJ1-2 gives the full variable domain: NAGVMQNPRHLVRRRGQEARLRCSPMKGHSHVYWYRQLPEEGLKFMVYLQKENIIDESGMPKERFSAEFPKEGPSILRIQQVVRGDSAAYFCASSPRVGQDHNYGYTFGSGTRLTVV.

The chain links TRBV19 to TRBJ2-5; 8 positions agree with TRBD1. Unmatched junction bases numbered 4, after V lost 7 bases and J lost 3 bases. The CDR3 contains 13 residues. CDR1 and CDR2 (germline): LNHDA, SQIVND (reference sequence). Here the CDR3 DNA reads TGTGCCAGTACCCCGACAGGGGAAGAGACCCAGTACTTC. Translation gives CASTPTGEETQYF.

This chain joins TRBV4-3 and TRBJ2-1; D perhaps matches TRBD1 (6 bases). The germline CDR1 and CDR2 sequences are LGHNA and YSLEER. V was clipped by 1 base and J by 4 bases, with 11 bases between them. The CDR3 extends over 15 amino acids. The CDR3 is CASSQGQGTYNEQFF. The CDR3 DNA is TGCGCCAGCAGCCAAGGGCAGGGGACATACAATGAGCAGTTCTTC.

The rearrangement uses TRBV18 and TRBJ2-7; weak D call: TRBD1 (5 bases). The CDR3 sequence is 14 residues long. Germline CDR1 and CDR2: KGHSH and LQKENI. Trimming left V 3 bases short and J 5 bases short, with 14 bases between. The CDR3 spells CASSPNSGFDEQYF. DNA for the CDR3: TGTGCCAGCTCACCGAATTCAGGGTTCGACGAGCAGTACTTC.

The J gene is TRBJ2-4, the V gene TRBV11-2; 8 nucleotides align to TRBD1. Per the germline V gene, CDR1 is SGHAT and CDR2 is FQNNGV. With 5 bases clipped from V and 3 bases from J, the junction kept 12 bases outside the gene matches. This CDR3 has 17 amino acids. The CDR3 coding sequence is TGTGCCAGCAGCCTCCCCTCCGGGACAGGTGACAAAAACATTCAGTACTTC. This gives the protein CASSLPSGTGDKNIQYF. The variable domain in full, with the rest retrieved from reference TRBV11-2 and TRBJ2-4, is EAGVAQSPRYKIIEKRQSVAFWCNPISGHATLYWYQQILGQGPKLLIQFQNNGVVDDSQLPKDRFSAERLKGVDSTLKIQPAKLEDSAVYLCASSLPSGTGDKNIQYFGAGTRLSVL.

This clone has just a few counts. V usage is TRBV6-5 and J usage is TRBJ2-2; 10 positions agree with TRBD2. J gave up 4 bases and V 10 bases, and 6 bases lay outside the gene matches. CDR1 is MNHEY and CDR2 is SVGAGI in the germline V gene. The CDR3 runs to 14 residues. The CDR3 nucleotides read TGTGCCACCGCGCGGACTAGCGGCACCGGGGAGCTGTTTTTT. This gives the protein CATARTSGTGELFF.